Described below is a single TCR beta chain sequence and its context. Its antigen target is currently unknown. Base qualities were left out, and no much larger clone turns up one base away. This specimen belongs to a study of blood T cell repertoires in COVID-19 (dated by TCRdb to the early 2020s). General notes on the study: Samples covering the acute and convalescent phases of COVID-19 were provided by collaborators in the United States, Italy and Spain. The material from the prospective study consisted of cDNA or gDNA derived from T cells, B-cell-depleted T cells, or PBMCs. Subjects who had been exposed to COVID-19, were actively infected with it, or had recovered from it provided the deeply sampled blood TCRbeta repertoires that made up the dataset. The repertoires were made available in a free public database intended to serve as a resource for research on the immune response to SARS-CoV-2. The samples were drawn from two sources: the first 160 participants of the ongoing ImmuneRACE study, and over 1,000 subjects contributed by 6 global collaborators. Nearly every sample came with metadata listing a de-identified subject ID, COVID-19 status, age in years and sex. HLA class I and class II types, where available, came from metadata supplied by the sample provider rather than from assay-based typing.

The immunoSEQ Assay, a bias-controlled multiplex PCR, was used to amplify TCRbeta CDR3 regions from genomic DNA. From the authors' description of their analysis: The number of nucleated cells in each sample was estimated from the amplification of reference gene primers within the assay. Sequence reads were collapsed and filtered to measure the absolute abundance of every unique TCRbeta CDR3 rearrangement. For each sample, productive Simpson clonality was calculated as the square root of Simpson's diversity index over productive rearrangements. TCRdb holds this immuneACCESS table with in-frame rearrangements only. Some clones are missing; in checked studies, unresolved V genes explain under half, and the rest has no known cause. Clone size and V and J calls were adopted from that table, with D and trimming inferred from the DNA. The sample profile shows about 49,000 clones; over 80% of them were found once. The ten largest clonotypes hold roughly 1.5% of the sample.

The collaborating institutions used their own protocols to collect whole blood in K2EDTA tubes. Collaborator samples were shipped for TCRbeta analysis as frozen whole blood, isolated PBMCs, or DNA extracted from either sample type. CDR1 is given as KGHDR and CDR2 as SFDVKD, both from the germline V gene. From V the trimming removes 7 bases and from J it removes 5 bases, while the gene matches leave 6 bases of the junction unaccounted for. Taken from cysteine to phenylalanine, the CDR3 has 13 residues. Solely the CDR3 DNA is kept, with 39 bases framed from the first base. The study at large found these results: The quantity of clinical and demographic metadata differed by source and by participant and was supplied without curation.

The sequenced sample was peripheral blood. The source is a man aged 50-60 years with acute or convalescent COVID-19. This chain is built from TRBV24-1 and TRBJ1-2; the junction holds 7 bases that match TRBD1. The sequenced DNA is TGTGCCACCAGCAGGGGGGTACTATATGGCTACACCTTC. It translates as CATSRGVLYGYTF.